One sample yielded the 29 T cell receptor beta chains listed below, sequenced in a study of blood T cell repertoires in COVID-19. Clones were sequenced by immunoSEQ multiplex PCR, and TCRdb holds only the in-frame ones, with some missing. The sample includes about 77,000 clones, about 91% of them seen just once. The sequenced sample was peripheral blood. The receptors here all came from an elderly woman with acute or convalescent COVID-19.

This clone was detected only once. V gene TRBV18 combines with J gene TRBJ1-2; D is possibly TRBD1 (6 bases). The V end was cut by 2 bases, the J end by 2 bases, with 9 bases between. Germline V gene data show CDR1 as KGHSH and CDR2 as LQKENI. CDR3 length: 14 residues. For the CDR3, the DNA is TGTGCCAGCTCACCAACACAGGGAAACTATGGCTACACCTTC. Its translation: CASSPTQGNYGYTF.

This chain uses TRBV7-8 with TRBJ2-2; tentatively, D is TRBD2 (5 bases). The CDR3 is 15 residues long. CDR1 SGHVS and CDR2 FQNEAQ come from the germline V gene. V lost 2 bases to trimming and J lost 0 bases, with 7 bases between them. The CDR3 DNA reads TGTGCCAGCAGCTTACTAGCACCGAACACCGGGGAGCTGTTTTTT. Protein: CASSLLAPNTGELFF.

V is TRBV30 and J is TRBJ1-4; TRBD1 matches 9 bases. Germline-derived CDR1 and CDR2 are GTSNPN and SVGIG (reference sequence). The CDR3 is 14 residues long. V shed 0 bases and J 7 bases; nucleotides not matched to a gene: 3. CDR3 DNA: TGTGCCTGGAGTGTAGGGACAGGGCGTGAAAAACTGTTTTTT. Amino acids: CAWSVGTGREKLFF.

The gene calls are TRBV6-5 and TRBJ2-7; 7 nucleotides align to TRBD1. Germline-derived CDR1 and CDR2 are MNHEY and SVGAGI. The CDR3 consists of 14 residues. V lost 5 bases, J lost 0 bases, and 4 bases stayed unmatched. CDR3 region: CASSRQGSSYEQYF. CDR3 nucleotide sequence: TGTGCCAGCAGTCGACAGGGTTCCTCCTACGAGCAGTACTTC.

This clone was observed once. The rearrangement links TRBV9 to TRBJ1-6; D is unresolved. Between the trimmed V and J ends, which lost 3 bases and 7 bases, there was a span of 8 bases. The CDR3 covers 13 residues. From germline, CDR1 is SGDLS and CDR2 YYNGEE. Written as DNA, the CDR3 is TGTGCCAGCAGCGCCCAAGAGAATTCACCCCTCCACTTT. Translating gives CASSAQENSPLHF.

CDR3 in amino acids: CASSLVGNRGNKNTEAFF. CDR3 coding DNA: TGTGCCAGCAGCTTAGTAGGGAACAGGGGTAATAAGAACACTGAAGCTTTCTTT. The chain employs TRBV7-2 and TRBJ1-1; 7 positions match TRBD1. CDR1 SGHTA and CDR2 FQGNSA come from the germline V gene. The CDR3 runs to 18 residues. V trimming: 1 base; J trimming: 1 base; junction bases outside the gene matches: 12. Using reference TRBV7-2 and TRBJ1-1 for the parts outside the CDR3, the full variable domain is GAGVSQSPSNKVTEKGKDVELRCDPISGHTALYWYRQSLGQGLEFLIYFQGNSAPDKSGLPSDRFSAERTGGSVSTLTIQRTQQEDSAVYLCASSLVGNRGNKNTEAFFGQGTRLTVV.

The V and J genes are TRBV25-1 and TRBJ1-2; a weak D match, TRBD1 (6 bases). From germline, CDR1 is MGHDK and CDR2 SYGVNS. This CDR3 region has 13 residues. The V and J ends lost 3 bases and 8 bases respectively, with 13 bases between them. The CDR3 DNA reads TGTGCCAGCAGTGAGGGGGCAGGTACGGGCTACACCTTC. Translation: CASSEGAGTGYTF.

The chain joins TRBV3-1 (or the pseudogene TRBV3-2) to TRBJ1-1; weak D call: TRBD1 (5 bases). Trimming shortened V by 7 bases and J by 1 base, and 13 bases separated the two germline ends. This CDR3 contains 14 residues. Germline CDR1 and CDR2: LGHDT and YNNKEL (reference sequence). In DNA form, the CDR3 reads TGTGCCAGCACCCCCGTAAGGGGGAACACTGAAGCTTTCTTT. Translation gives CASTPVRGNTEAFF.

The chain employs TRBV9 and TRBJ1-2, with 9 bases lining up with TRBD1. CDR1 and CDR2 from the germline V gene are SGDLS and YYNGEE. This CDR3 has 13 residues. V was pared by 4 bases and J by 9 bases, with 7 bases of the junction left unmatched. This CDR3 reads CASSKGQGGRYTF. The CDR3 coding sequence is TGTGCCAGCAGCAAGGGACAGGGCGGTCGCTACACCTTC.

This chain links TRBV3-1 (or the pseudogene TRBV3-2) with TRBJ2-2, with D unresolved. The germline V and J ends were trimmed by 0 bases and 2 bases, with 10 bases remaining between them. From germline, CDR1 is LGHDT and CDR2 YNNKEL (reference sequence). CDR3 length: 16 amino acids. For the CDR3, the DNA is TGTGCCAGCAGCCAAGAACCGGGTACTAACACCGGGGAGCTGTTTTTT. Its translation is CASSQEPGTNTGELFF.

J is TRBJ2-1 and V is TRBV7-9; TRBD1 might be the D (5 bases). CDR3 size: 15 residues. V dropped 2 bases and J dropped 4 bases, with 12 bases sitting between them. CDR1 is SEHNR, CDR2 FQNEAQ, per germline (reference sequence). CDR3 nucleotide sequence: TGTGCCAGCAGCTTAATGGTGACAGTTTACAATGAGCAGTTCTTC. Protein sequence: CASSLMVTVYNEQFF.

This chain links TRBV4-1 with TRBJ2-3, with TRBD2 matching 10 bases. Germline V lookup: CDR1 MGHRA, CDR2 YSYEKL. This CDR3 contains 17 residues. Trimming cost V 0 bases and J 4 bases; bases outside gene matches: 7. CDR3 nucleotide sequence: TGCGCCAGCAGCCAAGATAGCCTAGCGGGAGTCCCAGATACGCAGTATTTT. This sequence encodes CASSQDSLAGVPDTQYF.

This sequence joins TRBV7-2 and TRBJ2-3, with no clear D. V lost 2 bases to trimming and J lost 0 bases, with 6 bases between them. This CDR3 comprises 14 residues. Germline V CDR1 and CDR2: SGHTA, FQGNSA. CDR3 loop: CASSLTSSTDTQYF. Written as DNA, the CDR3 is TGTGCCAGCAGCTTAACTTCTAGCACAGATACGCAGTATTTT.

This chain joins TRBV14 and TRBJ1-3, with a tentative D call TRBD1 (5 bases). The CDR3 has 15 residues. Germline V gene lookup returns CDR1 SGHDN and CDR2 FVKESK. V dropped 3 bases and J dropped 1 base, with 10 bases sitting between them. CDR3 nucleotide sequence: TGTGCCAGCAGCCAGGGTGGACATTCTGGAAACACCATATATTTT. Amino acids: CASSQGGHSGNTIYF.

The chain joins TRBV29-1 to TRBJ1-5; maybe TRBD1 (6 bases). The CDR3 is made up of 13 amino acids. Trimming pared 4 bases from V and 4 bases from J, leaving 11 bases between. Per the germline V gene, CDR1 is SQVTM and CDR2 is ANQGSEA. The CDR3 is CSVGGQGNQPQHF. DNA of the CDR3: TGCAGCGTTGGGGGTCAGGGGAATCAGCCCCAGCATTTT.

The chain carries TRBV11-3 and TRBJ2-3, with D tentatively TRBD2 (6 bases). Per germline, CDR1 SGHNT and CDR2 YENEEA. V dropped 5 bases and J dropped 3 bases, with 9 bases sitting between them. The CDR3 totals 13 residues. The CDR3 DNA reads TGTGCCAGCAGCAGGGACTTTACAGATACGCAGTATTTT. Translated, it gives CASSRDFTDTQYF.

The rearrangement uses TRBV7-2 and TRBJ2-1; TRBD1 might be the D (7 bases). V was trimmed by 4 bases and J by 7 bases, leaving 14 bases between them. The CDR3 is 14 amino acids. Germline V gene lookup returns CDR1 SGHTA and CDR2 FQGNSA. The CDR3, as DNA: TGTGCCAGCAGCTACCAGACAGGGAGGAATGAGCAGTTCTTC. Translation gives CASSYQTGRNEQFF.

This clone was observed once. V and J are TRBV9 and TRBJ2-3; 7 bases map to TRBD2. The CDR3 extends over 17 amino acids. The germline CDR1 and CDR2 sequences are SGDLS and YYNGEE. V lost 3 bases and J lost 5; bases outside the gene matches: 15. The CDR3 DNA sequence: TGTGCCAGCAGCGCATATCGGAGTGCGGGAGAATTAGATACGCAGTATTTT. Amino acids: CASSAYRSAGELDTQYF.

The gene calls are TRBV7-8 and TRBJ1-5; 8 bases fit TRBD1. After removal of 2 bases from V and 4 bases from J, the junction contained 1 base not matched to a gene. The CDR3 has 14 amino acids. CDR1 is SGHVS, CDR2 FQNEAQ, per germline. For the CDR3, the DNA is TGTGCCAGCAGCTTAACAGGGGGGAATCAGCCCCAGCATTTT. Its translation is CASSLTGGNQPQHF.

V is TRBV2 and J is TRBJ2-3; 7 nucleotides agree with TRBD2. Per the germline V gene, CDR1 is SNHLY and CDR2 is FYNNEI. V shed 9 bases and J 11 bases; nucleotides not matched to a gene: 5. The CDR3 is 10 amino acids. The CDR3 nucleotides read TGTGCCAGAGGACTAGAGGAGCAGTATTTT. Encoded protein: CARGLEEQYF.

This sequence joins TRBV3-1 (or the pseudogene TRBV3-2) and TRBJ1-4, with 7 bases aligning to TRBD1. The CDR3 sequence is 14 residues long. V was pared by 4 bases and J by 13 bases, with 12 bases of the junction left unmatched. Germline V CDR1 and CDR2: LGHDT, YNNKEL (reference sequence). CDR3: CASSPRGPYGGLFF. For the CDR3, the DNA is TGTGCCAGCAGCCCAAGGGGGCCTTACGGGGGACTGTTTTTT.

The CDR3 loop is CASSIYSRTSGRPRGANVLTF. The CDR3 DNA reads as TGTGCCAGTAGTATTTATAGCCGGACTAGCGGGAGACCGAGGGGGGCCAACGTCCTGACTTTC. V gene TRBV19 combines with J gene TRBJ2-6, with 13 bases fitting TRBD2. CDR3 size: 21 residues. Trimming cost V 3 bases and J 4 bases; bases outside gene matches: 15. From germline, CDR1 is LNHDA and CDR2 SQIVND (reference sequence). Filled out from reference TRBV19 and TRBJ2-6, the complete variable domain reads DGGITQSPKYLFRKEGQNVTLSCEQNLNHDAMYWYRQDPGQGLRLIYYSQIVNDFQKGDIAEGYSVSREKKESFPLTVTSAQKNPTAFYLCASSIYSRTSGRPRGANVLTFGAGSRLTVL.

The CDR3 here is CASSISQTPLADTQYF. CDR3 DNA sequence: TGTGCCAGTAGTATTTCGCAGACTCCCCTGGCAGATACGCAGTATTTT. The gene calls are TRBV19 and TRBJ2-3; D unclear. Germline loops: CDR1 LNHDA, CDR2 SQIVND (reference sequence). Trimming stripped 3 bases from V and 4 bases from J, with 17 bases between. This CDR3 is built from 16 residues.

The chain joins TRBV4-1 to TRBJ1-6, with TRBD1 matching over 9 bases. Germline V gene lookup returns CDR1 MGHRA and CDR2 YSYEKL. The V segment lost 4 bases and the J segment 7 bases; nucleotides outside the gene matches: 11. The CDR3 totals 17 residues. This chain's CDR3 is CASSREGPGQGNSPLHF. Written as DNA, the CDR3 is TGCGCCAGCAGCCGCGAGGGCCCGGGACAGGGAAATTCACCCCTCCACTTT.

This sequence joins TRBV7-2 and TRBJ2-5, with 7 bases that match TRBD1. The germline V gene encodes CDR1 SGHTA and CDR2 FQGNSA. This CDR3 contains 15 residues. V dropped 1 base and J dropped 5; count of bases not matched to a gene: 7. The CDR3 sequence: CASSLETGRGETQYF. The DNA of the CDR3 is TGTGCCAGCAGCTTAGAGACAGGGCGCGGGGAGACCCAGTACTTC.

V usage is TRBV6-4 and J usage is TRBJ2-1; D is unresolved. This CDR3 has 16 residues. Germline V gene sequence: CDR1 MRHNA, CDR2 SNTAGT. Trimming shortened V by 0 bases and J by 7 bases, and 16 bases separated the two germline ends. The CDR3 loop is CASSDSVLHPRNEQFF. In DNA form, the CDR3 reads TGTGCCAGCAGTGACTCGGTACTACACCCTCGGAATGAGCAGTTCTTC.

The rearrangement links TRBV5-4 to TRBJ1-1, with 8 bases that match TRBD1. The CDR3 extends over 15 amino acids. The junction had 6 bases not matched to a gene; V was cut back by 4 bases and J by 1 base. Germline V gives CDR1 SGHNT, CDR2 YYREEE (reference sequence). The DNA for the CDR3 is TGTGCCAGCAGCCCAGGACAGGGCGAGAACACTGAAGCTTTCTTT. Amino acids: CASSPGQGENTEAFF.

V usage is TRBV30 and J usage is TRBJ1-6, with D possibly TRBD1 on 6 matching bases. Germline loops: CDR1 GTSNPN, CDR2 SVGIG (reference sequence). Trimming took off 4 bases at V and 2 bases at J, with 15 bases between the two ends. There are 16 residues in the CDR3. The CDR3 region has the DNA TGTGCCTGGAACCCCTCCCGGACAGCCTATAATTCACCCCTCCACTTT. It translates to CAWNPSRTAYNSPLHF.

The V and J genes are TRBV28 and TRBJ1-2; TRBD1 agrees at 7 bases. The germline V gene encodes CDR1 MDHEN and CDR2 SYDVKM. With V trimmed by 9 bases and J by 7 bases, 11 bases remained unmatched. The CDR3 has 13 amino acids. The CDR3 reads CASEGAFMSGYTF. The CDR3 DNA sequence: TGTGCCAGTGAGGGGGCCTTTATGTCTGGCTACACCTTC.